This T cell receptor (beta chain) was identified in a study of blood T cells in healthy people across ages. In germline, CDR1 is LGHNA, CDR2 YSLEER. The CDR3 is made up of 15 amino acids. The germline V and J ends were trimmed by 0 bases and 2 bases, with 9 bases remaining between them. General observations from the study: Older age went with lower TCR beta diversity per million T cells, in a roughly linear way.

Notes on this clonotype: Its antigen remains unidentified.

Sample-barcoded 5' priming and a J-beta primer mix drove a second PCR of about 6 to 11 cycles. In TCRdb, the 5' RACE reads were re-called with MiXCR into one record per CDR3 protein. The sample has around 800,000 distinct CDR3 sequences, around half seen once. This clonotype was obtained from a man older than 75 in good health. The chain joins TRBV4-3 to TRBJ2-3, with no clear D. Material: blood. The CDR3 here is CASSQDSRSTDTQYF. CDR3 sequence (DNA): TGCGCCAGCAGCCAAGATTCCAGATCCACAGATACGCAGTATTTT.